This TCR beta chain was documented in a study of T cells in localized non-small cell lung cancer. Study-wide points: A median approximately 59 of the top 100 tumor clones appeared in adjacent lung. There was higher T cell clonality in uninvolved adjacent lung than in tumor, and it was highest there.

This clone has more than one count but fewer than ten. Its antigen is still unknown. Here immunoSEQ multiplex PCR was the method, and the copy in TCRdb shows in-frame clones only, minus some. Among about 2,200 clones listed, approximately 30% were seen once. After removal of 6 bases from V and 7 bases from J, the junction contained 9 bases not matched to a gene. The CDR3 is 13 residues long. CDR1 is GTSNPN, CDR2 SVGIG, per germline (reference sequence). Atypia-free lung next to the tumor was sampled at least 2 cm from its margin. Sample: normal lung tissue next to the tumor, taken before any cancer treatment. The TCR was taken from a man between 35 and 75 years old with stage III lung adenocarcinoma. V is TRBV30 and J is TRBJ2-5, with 9 positions matching TRBD1. CDR3 amino acids: CACPFGQGTTQYF. DNA for the CDR3: TGTGCCTGCCCCTTTGGACAGGGGACGACCCAGTACTTC.